The rows below give T cell receptor beta chains drawn from one sample of a study of T cells of healthy individuals. TCRdb ran MiXCR on the 5' RACE reads and lists one entry per CDR3 protein. Found here are tens of thousands of distinct CDR3 sequences, around 15% of them singletons; the top ten hold 4% to 5%. Receptors originate from a human donor in good health. The CDR3 runs from the conserved cysteine through the conserved F or W. D genes are given only for firm matches. Clone sizes are given selectively: once, few, many, or a class where the clone is expanded.

>TRBJ2-3|TRBV6-2/TRBV6-3|-|many
CASSYREVTDTQYF
TGTGCCAGCAGCTACAGGGAAGTCACAGATACGCAGTATTTT
>TRBJ2-2|TRBV15|-|few
CATSRDYESGELFF
TGTGCCACCAGCAGAGATTACGAGAGCGGGGAGCTGTTTTTT
>TRBJ2-7|TRBV27|TRBD1|many
CASSPRTGGINEQYF
TGTGCCAGCAGTCCCCGGACAGGGGGAATCAACGAGCAGTACTTC
>TRBJ2-2|TRBV19|-|few
CASIPAGVSNTGELFF
TGTGCCAGTATCCCCGCCGGGGTTTCGAACACCGGGGAGCTGTTTTTT
>TRBJ2-1|TRBV20-1|-|-
CSAIELARHEQFF
TGCAGTGCTATTGAGCTGGCGCGCCATGAGCAGTTCTTC
>TRBJ1-4|TRBV16|-|-
CASSQGEKLFF
TGTGCCAGCAGCCAAGGTGAAAAACTGTTTTTT
>TRBJ2-1|TRBV11-1|TRBD2|many
CASSLIHGGAYNEQFF
TGTGCCAGCAGCTTAATCCACGGGGGGGCGTACAATGAGCAGTTCTTC
>TRBJ2-3|TRBV20-1|TRBD1|few
CSARLGQLSGNTDTQYF
TGCAGTGCCCGACTGGGACAGCTCAGCGGAAACACAGATACGCAGTATTTT
>TRBJ1-2|TRBV11-1|-|once
CASSKGPGYGYTF
TGTGCCAGCAGCAAGGGCCCAGGGTATGGCTACACCTTC
>TRBJ2-7|TRBV7-2|-|-
CASSLAGLDSSYEQYF
TGTGCCAGCAGCTTAGCTGGGTTGGACAGCTCTTACGAGCAGTACTTC
>TRBJ2-1|TRBV5-1|TRBD2|few
CASSFLAGDNEQFF
TGCGCCAGCAGCTTCCTAGCGGGGGACAATGAGCAGTTCTTC
>TRBJ2-2|TRBV11-2|TRBD1|many
CASSSHRGRTGELFF
TGTGCCAGCAGCTCCCACAGGGGGCGGACCGGGGAGCTGTTTTTT
>TRBJ1-5|TRBV4-1|-|many
CASSQDGNQPQHF
TGCGCCAGCAGCCAGGACGGAAATCAGCCCCAGCATTTT
>TRBJ1-1|TRBV28|-|many
CASSSRQGRGAFF
TGTGCCAGCAGTTCGAGACAAGGGCGCGGAGCTTTCTTT
>TRBJ2-5|TRBV2|TRBD1|-
CARGQGQETQYF
TGTGCCAGAGGACAGGGCCAAGAGACCCAGTACTTC
>TRBJ2-7|TRBV27|TRBD2|few
CASSLLAVGPSEQYF
TGTGCCAGCAGTTTACTAGCGGTGGGCCCGTCCGAGCAGTACTTC
>TRBJ2-3|TRBV7-2|TRBD2|many
CASSLVSGSGTDTQYF
TGTGCCAGCAGCTTAGTCAGCGGGAGCGGGACAGATACGCAGTATTTT
>TRBJ2-7|TRBV11-2|TRBD1|-
CASSPRTGVYEQYF
TGTGCCAGCAGCCCGAGGACAGGGGTATACGAGCAGTACTTC
>TRBJ1-1|TRBV2|-|-
CASSEAQAGRAFF
TGTGCCAGCAGTGAAGCGCAGGCAGGGAGAGCTTTCTTT
>TRBJ1-1|TRBV27|-|-
CASSPRVQGRYRDTEAFF
TGTGCCAGCAGTCCAAGGGTGCAGGGACGGTATAGGGACACTGAAGCTTTCTTT
>TRBJ1-2|TRBV27|TRBD1|few
CASSLSSGQGNYGYTF
TGTGCCAGCAGTTTATCCTCGGGACAGGGTAACTATGGCTACACCTTC
>TRBJ2-3|TRBV7-2|-|many
CASSLELTYADTQYF
TGTGCCAGCAGCTTAGAACTCACTTACGCAGATACGCAGTATTTT
>TRBJ2-3|TRBV4-3|TRBD2|many
CASSQERSGSADTQYF
TGCGCCAGCAGCCAAGAGAGAAGCGGGAGCGCAGATACGCAGTATTTT
>TRBJ2-7|TRBV7-9|-|-
CASRLTGHEQYF
TGTGCCAGCAGACTTACAGGTCACGAGCAGTACTTC
>TRBJ2-3|TRBV20-1|TRBD2|-
CSARDWGGTDTQYF
TGCAGTGCTAGAGATTGGGGGGGGACAGATACGCAGTATTTT
>TRBJ2-5|TRBV23-1|TRBD1|-
CASRGTAPSQGDQETQYF
TGCGCCAGCCGAGGGACGGCCCCCTCTCAGGGGGACCAAGAGACCCAGTACTTC
>TRBJ1-3|TRBV12-5|-|many
CASGLTGKDTIYF
TGTGCTAGTGGTCTTACAGGGAAAGACACCATATATTTT
>TRBJ1-5|TRBV20-1|-|many
CSASARGNQPQHF
TGCAGTGCTAGTGCCAGGGGAAATCAGCCCCAGCATTTT
>TRBJ2-3|TRBV12-3/TRBV12-4|TRBD2|-
CASSSSGGTDTQYF
TGTGCCAGCAGTTCCAGCGGGGGCACAGATACGCAGTATTTT
>TRBJ2-5|TRBV5-1|TRBD1|-
CASSLPTGVRETQYF
TGCGCCAGCAGCTTACCGACAGGGGTAAGGGAGACCCAGTACTTC
>TRBJ2-1|TRBV19|-|-
CASSYLPSGFNEQFF
TGTGCCAGTAGTTACCTGCCGTCGGGTTTCAATGAGCAGTTCTTC
>TRBJ2-7|TRBV5-1|-|-
CASSWGHTYEQYF
TGCGCCAGCAGCTGGGGACACACTTACGAGCAGTACTTC
>TRBJ2-1|TRBV6-4|-|many
CASSDGEYNEQFF
TGTGCCAGCAGTGACGGGGAATACAATGAGCAGTTCTTC
>TRBJ2-5|TRBV7-3|-|-
CASSLNAARMTQYF
TGTGCCAGCAGCTTAAATGCGGCGCGAATGACCCAGTACTTC
>TRBJ2-5|TRBV5-6|-|-
CASSLEAGAEETQYF
TGTGCCAGCAGCTTGGAGGCAGGGGCCGAAGAGACCCAGTACTTC
>TRBJ2-6|TRBV4-3|-|medium-sized
CASSQEEGSGANVLTF
TGCGCCAGCAGCCAAGAAGAGGGCTCTGGGGCCAACGTCCTGACTTTC
>TRBJ2-1|TRBV3-1|-|few
CASSPSGGSYNEQFF
TGTGCCAGCAGCCCGTCTGGGGGATCCTACAATGAGCAGTTCTTC
>TRBJ1-1|TRBV20-1|-|-
CSARGGHPNTEAFF
TGCAGTGCTAGGGGGGGACATCCGAACACTGAAGCTTTCTTT
>TRBJ1-1|TRBV10-3|-|many
CAISGNLGTEAFF
TGTGCCATCAGTGGGAACTTGGGGACTGAAGCTTTCTTT
>TRBJ2-7|TRBV7-2|TRBD2|-
CASSLGGGGPYEQYF
TGTGCCAGCAGCTTAGGGGGCGGGGGGCCCTACGAGCAGTACTTC
>TRBJ2-7|TRBV20-1|-|-
CSASGSSYEQYF
TGCAGTGCTAGCGGGAGCTCCTACGAGCAGTACTTC
>TRBJ2-7|TRBV12-3/TRBV12-4|-|-
CASGSEGENEQYF
TGTGCCAGCGGAAGCGAGGGGGAAAACGAGCAGTACTTC
>TRBJ2-7|TRBV29-1|-|many
CSVKHLTTRNSYEQYF
TGCAGCGTTAAGCATTTGACTACCCGAAATTCGTACGAGCAGTACTTC
>TRBJ2-1|TRBV10-3|-|many
CAISETPPGTPSSYNEQFF
TGTGCCATCAGTGAGACACCCCCCGGGACACCAAGCTCCTACAATGAGCAGTTCTTC
>TRBJ2-2|TRBV12-3/TRBV12-4|-|-
CASSSPSVGVAFGGELFF
TGTGCCAGCAGTTCCCCTTCAGTCGGGGTCGCGTTTGGCGGGGAGCTGTTTTTT
>TRBJ1-2|TRBV12-3/TRBV12-4|-|-
CASSSPAVNGYTF
TGTGCCAGCAGTTCCCCAGCGGTTAATGGCTACACCTTC
>TRBJ2-3|TRBV4-3|-|-
CASSQELGFGQRSTDTQYF
TGCGCCAGCAGCCAAGAATTAGGGTTCGGACAGCGGAGCACAGATACGCAGTATTTT
>TRBJ2-1|TRBV20-1|-|many
CSARIPGRAYNEQFF
TGCAGTGCTAGGATTCCGGGACGGGCCTACAATGAGCAGTTCTTC
>TRBJ2-7|TRBV7-2|TRBD1|-
CASSLPDRRSYEQYF
TGTGCCAGCAGCCTCCCGGACAGGCGCTCCTACGAGCAGTACTTC
>TRBJ2-1|TRBV24-1|TRBD2|-
CATGTSGSNEQFF
TGTGCCACTGGGACTAGCGGGAGTAATGAGCAGTTCTTC
>TRBJ2-5|TRBV21-1|-|few
CASSNYGGRGETQYF
TGTGCCAGCAGCAACTACGGCGGGAGAGGGGAGACCCAGTACTTC
>TRBJ2-1|TRBV7-9|-|-
CASSLPGTPVDEQFF
TGTGCCAGCAGCTTACCCGGCACCCCCGTCGATGAGCAGTTCTTC
>TRBJ1-1|TRBV29-1|-|many
CSVLGGGLRLNTEAFF
TGCAGCGTCCTGGGGGGTGGGCTCAGGCTGAACACTGAAGCTTTCTTT
>TRBJ1-4|TRBV27|-|-
CASKSNRAYNEKLFF
TGTGCCAGCAAGTCTAACAGGGCTTATAATGAAAAACTGTTTTTT
>TRBJ1-1|TRBV11-1|-|many
CASSLFAGPEAFF
TGTGCCAGCAGCTTATTTGCGGGGCCCGAAGCTTTCTTT
>TRBJ1-2|TRBV2|-|-
CASSGTRANYGYNF
TGTGCCAGCAGTGGAACGAGAGCTAACTATGGCTACAACTTC
>TRBJ2-2|TRBV12-3/TRBV12-4|TRBD1|-
CASSDTGAGELFF
TGTGCCAGCAGTGACACAGGGGCCGGGGAGCTGTTTTTT